The entry below gives a single T cell receptor beta chain sequence along with its context. The CDR3 has 14 residues. Per germline, CDR1 MNHEY and CDR2 SMNVEV (reference sequence). V dropped 7 bases and J dropped 4 bases, with 17 bases sitting between them. This specimen belongs to a study of cytomegalovirus exposure and HLA in healthy donors. Primers included in the PCR were 60 Vbeta and 13 Jbeta primers. Assay used: immunoSEQ multiplex PCR; TCRdb lists only in-frame clones, some missing. The table shows about 190,000 clones, with about 77% occurring only once. Specimen: PBMCs. This receptor was taken from a woman aged 25 to 39 in good health and CMV-seropositive. The V call is TRBV27, the J call TRBJ2-7; perhaps TRBD2 as D (5 bases). CDR3 amino acids: CASTSRRANYEQYF. For the CDR3, the DNA is TGTGCCAGCACCTCGCGGCGGGCGAATTACGAGCAGTACTTC.